The 16 T cell receptor beta chains given below trace back to one sample, sequenced in a study of T cell changes during pregnancy in multiple sclerosis. Profiling relied on immunoSEQ multiplex PCR, and the TCRdb table lists in-frame clones only, not all of them. The data show about 68,000 clones, approximately 90% seen once. The specimen comprised peripheral blood, sampled in the third trimester of pregnancy. The receptors come from a female donor with multiple sclerosis, enrolled in a pregnancy study.

This rearrangement joins TRBV19 to TRBJ2-3; TRBD2 matches 9 bases. Germline V gene data show CDR1 as LNHDA and CDR2 as SQIVND (reference sequence). J was trimmed by 6 bases and V by 5 bases; bases with no gene match: 3. This CDR3 region has 13 residues. This CDR3 is CASSLAGTDTQYF. The CDR3 bases are TGTGCCAGTAGTCTAGCGGGAACTGATACGCAGTATTTT.

The chain joins TRBV4-1 to TRBJ1-3; no clear D gene. V lost 0 bases and J lost 3, with 12 bases in between. The CDR3 contains 16 residues. Germline values: CDR1 MGHRA, CDR2 YSYEKL. CDR3: CASSQDPGAGGNTIYF. DNA of the CDR3: TGCGCCAGCAGCCAAGATCCGGGAGCGGGTGGAAACACCATATATTTT.

The chain combines TRBV10-1 with TRBJ1-1; D not resolved. Germline V gene sequence: CDR1 WNHNN, CDR2 SYGVQD (reference sequence). CDR3 size: 15 residues. V was clipped by 5 bases and J by 11 bases, with 24 bases between them. CDR3 residues: CASSSALGKAREAFF. The CDR3 bases are TGCGCCAGCAGTTCGGCTCTAGGGAAAGCACGGGAGGCTTTCTTT.

The chain links TRBV5-6 to TRBJ2-3; TRBD1 matches at 11 bases. The CDR3 sequence is 15 residues long. The trim removed 2 bases at V and 7 bases at J, leaving 6 bases unmatched. Germline CDR1 reads SGHDT; CDR2 reads YYEEEE. This CDR3 reads CASSFTGTGGYTQYF. The DNA for the CDR3 is TGTGCCAGCAGCTTTACCGGGACAGGGGGTTATACGCAGTATTTT.

This sequence joins TRBV19 and TRBJ2-1, with 7 bases identical to TRBD1. Germline V lookup: CDR1 LNHDA, CDR2 SQIVND (reference sequence). The CDR3 spans 14 residues. The V gene end was trimmed by 4 bases and the J gene end by 3 bases; junction bases not matched to a gene: 3. CDR3 in DNA: TGTGCCAGTAGTACCAGGACAGGCTACAATGAGCAGTTCTTC. Translated, it gives CASSTRTGYNEQFF. The whole variable domain, filled in from reference TRBV19 and TRBJ2-1, reads DGGITQSPKYLFRKEGQNVTLSCEQNLNHDAMYWYRQDPGQGLRLIYYSQIVNDFQKGDIAEGYSVSREKKESFPLTVTSAQKNPTAFYLCASSTRTGYNEQFFGPGTRLTVL.

The chain has TRBV11-3 and TRBJ2-5; TRBD1 matches 10 bases. This CDR3 is built from 15 residues. CDR1 is SGHNT, CDR2 YENEEA, per germline. V lost 1 base, J lost 5 bases, and 4 bases stayed unmatched. The CDR3 DNA reads TGTGCCAGCAGCTTAGGTGGACAGGGGGACGAGACCCAGTACTTC. It yields the protein CASSLGGQGDETQYF.

The rearrangement uses TRBV19 and TRBJ1-1; D unclear. V was pared by 5 bases and J by 11 bases, with 18 bases between. CDR3 length: 13 amino acids. From germline, CDR1 is LNHDA and CDR2 SQIVND (reference sequence). In DNA, the CDR3 is TGTGCCAGTAGTTGGATGGAGGGTTCCCCGGCTTTCTTT. It specifies CASSWMEGSPAFF.

The rearrangement links TRBV27 to TRBJ1-2; possibly TRBD1 for D (6 bases). V was cut by 4 bases and J by 4 bases, with 16 bases left in between. The CDR3 runs to 15 residues. Per germline, CDR1 MNHEY and CDR2 SMNVEV (reference sequence). CDR3 bases: TGTGCCAGCAGTTCCGAGGGGGGGTTAGGCTATGGCTACACCTTC. It codes for CASSSEGGLGYGYTF.

Worth noting for this clone: Other nucleotide sequences in the sample specify the same CDR3. The CDR3, as DNA: TGTGCCAGCAGTGAAGGACTAGCGGGAACTTACGAGCAGTACTTC. This sequence encodes CASSEGLAGTYEQYF. This chain links TRBV6-1 with TRBJ2-7, with 11 positions matching TRBD2. Looked up from germline, CDR1 is MNHNS and CDR2 is SASEGT. V shed 1 base, J shed 4 bases, and the junction held 3 bases outside the gene matches. CDR3 length: 15 amino acids.

The gene calls are TRBV4-1 and TRBJ2-7; weak D call: TRBD2 (6 bases). Trimming stripped 1 base from V and 0 bases from J, with 10 bases between. Germline CDR1 is MGHRA and CDR2 is YSYEKL. This CDR3 is built from 15 residues. In DNA form, the CDR3 reads TGCGCCAGCAGCCAAGGAGGAGGGGCCTCCTACGAGCAGTACTTC. It codes for CASSQGGGASYEQYF.

The chain recombines TRBV19 with TRBJ1-2, with TRBD1 matching 7 bases. CDR1 and CDR2 (germline): LNHDA, SQIVND (reference sequence). The length of the CDR3 is 16 residues. The ends lost 6 bases at V and 4 bases at J; junction bases unmatched: 14. CDR3 protein: CASSLQRTGSAYGYTF. DNA of the CDR3: TGTGCCAGTAGCCTTCAGAGGACAGGTTCGGCCTATGGCTACACCTTC.

The chain uses TRBV30 and TRBJ2-1, with 10 bases lining up with TRBD2. Losses at the gene ends were 2 bases for V and 11 bases for J; bases not matched to a gene: 9. From germline, CDR1 is GTSNPN and CDR2 SVGIG (reference sequence). There are 14 residues in the CDR3. CDR3 region: CAWSSQAGGLKQFF. CDR3 coding DNA: TGTGCCTGGAGTTCCCAAGCGGGGGGGCTAAAGCAGTTCTTC.

The rearrangement uses TRBV7-9 and TRBJ1-6, with a tentative D call TRBD1 (5 bases). This CDR3 is 13 amino acids long. The germline V and J ends were trimmed by 4 bases and 8 bases, with 9 bases remaining between them. Germline V gives CDR1 SEHNR, CDR2 FQNEAQ (reference sequence). The CDR3 bases are TGTGCCAGCAGCTCAGACAGCTATTCACCCCTCCACTTT. Protein sequence: CASSSDSYSPLHF.

This CDR3 is CASSDTTSGRWETQYF. For the CDR3, the DNA is TGTGCCAGCAGCGACACGACTAGCGGGAGATGGGAGACCCAGTACTTC. V is TRBV27 and J is TRBJ2-5; TRBD2 matches at 12 bases. CDR1 and CDR2 from the germline V gene are MNHEY and SMNVEV (reference sequence). The CDR3 extends over 16 amino acids. J lost 5 bases, V lost 6 bases, and 10 bases had no gene match.

The rearrangement joins TRBV7-2 to TRBJ2-7; 10 positions agree with TRBD2. Germline trimming cut 3 bases from V and 0 bases from J; bases unmatched to any gene: 8. The CDR3 length is 17 residues. Germline values: CDR1 SGHTA, CDR2 FQGNSA. CDR3 nucleotides: TGTGCCAGCAGCTTGCAACTAGCGGGGACTAGCTCCTACGAGCAGTACTTC. This codes for CASSLQLAGTSSYEQYF.

The genes are TRBV7-2 and TRBJ2-5; 7 bases match TRBD1. The CDR3 sequence is 13 residues long. Trimming at V came to 5 bases and at J to 4 bases, leaving 4 bases not matched to a gene. CDR1 SGHTA and CDR2 FQGNSA come from the germline V gene. The CDR3 loop reads CASSPNRGETQYF. The CDR3 nucleotides read TGTGCCAGCAGCCCCAACAGGGGAGAGACCCAGTACTTC.